Below, 15 T cell receptor beta chains from the same sample are listed, as sequenced in a study of T cell changes during pregnancy in multiple sclerosis. Some clones are missing from TCRdb's copy, which holds only in-frame ones; the method was immunoSEQ multiplex PCR. The sample shows more than 60,000 clones, approximately 90% of them seen only once. The sample consisted of peripheral blood, taken in the second trimester of pregnancy. The receptors stem from a female donor with multiple sclerosis, enrolled in a pregnancy study.

V gene TRBV5-1 combines with J gene TRBJ2-7, with a tentative D call TRBD1 (6 bases). CDR1 and CDR2 (germline): SGHRS, YFSETQ. This CDR3 region has 16 residues. The germline V and J ends were trimmed by 0 bases and 3 bases, with 16 bases remaining between them. CDR3 amino acids: CASSLEQGENGYEQYF. The DNA for the CDR3 is TGCGCCAGCAGCTTGGAACAGGGAGAAAACGGCTACGAGCAGTACTTC. Full variable domain (remainder filled in from reference TRBV5-1 and TRBJ2-7): KAGVTQTPRYLIKTRGQQVTLSCSPISGHRSVSWYQQTPGQGLQFLFEYFSETQRNKGNFPGRFSGRQFSNSRSEMNVSTLELGDSALYLCASSLEQGENGYEQYFGPGTRLTVT.

V usage is TRBV27 and J usage is TRBJ1-5; perhaps TRBD1 as D (6 bases). From germline, CDR1 is MNHEY and CDR2 SMNVEV (reference sequence). The V end was cut by 3 bases, the J end by 7 bases, with 13 bases between. The CDR3 runs 14 residues. CDR3 sequence reads: CASSLLGTYQPQHF. Written as DNA, the CDR3 is TGTGCCAGCAGTTTGCTCGGGACATACCAGCCCCAGCATTTT.

The CDR3 spells CASSLAGVNEQFF. In nucleotides, the CDR3 is TGTGCCAGCAGTTTAGCGGGAGTAAATGAGCAGTTCTTC. The gene calls are TRBV5-6 and TRBJ2-1; 9 positions agree with TRBD2. V lost 5 bases and J lost 7; bases outside the gene matches: 4. The CDR3 spans 13 residues. From germline, CDR1 is SGHDT and CDR2 YYEEEE.

CDR3 in DNA: TGTGCCAGCAGTGCGGCAGGACAGTACTCTGGAAACACCATATATTTT. Translating it yields CASSAAGQYSGNTIYF. V and J are TRBV25-1 and TRBJ1-3; possible D gene TRBD1, 6 bases. CDR3 size: 16 residues. Per germline, CDR1 MGHDK and CDR2 SYGVNS. V gave up 4 bases and J gave up 0 bases, with 13 bases separating them.

The chain joins TRBV9 to TRBJ1-2; maybe TRBD1 (6 bases). Germline V lookup: CDR1 SGDLS, CDR2 YYNGEE. V lost 3 bases and J 0 bases, leaving 12 bases between the germline ends. The CDR3 loop spans 15 amino acids. For the CDR3, the DNA is TGTGCCAGCAGCGGGGCAGGGGTTCCTAACTATGGCTACACCTTC. Translation: CASSGAGVPNYGYTF.

This clone was counted a few times. The chain links TRBV18 to TRBJ1-3; 7 bases map to TRBD1. Germline V lookup: CDR1 KGHSH, CDR2 LQKENI. The CDR3 is made up of 12 amino acids. Losses at the gene ends were 2 bases for V and 8 bases for J; bases not matched to a gene: 0. The CDR3 spells CASSPDRDTIYF. CDR3 nucleotide sequence: TGTGCCAGCTCACCAGACAGGGACACCATATATTTT.

The chain joins TRBV6-5 to TRBJ2-2, with D perhaps matching TRBD1 (7 bases). V was shortened by 2 bases and J by 7 bases, with 17 bases between the two germline ends. Germline V gives CDR1 MNHEY, CDR2 SVGAGI. The CDR3 loop spans 16 amino acids. The CDR3, as DNA: TGTGCCAGCAGTTACACTAAGGGGGCGCGGGACGGGGAGCTGTTTTTT. Translating gives CASSYTKGARDGELFF.

The chain combines TRBV18 with TRBJ1-3; 7 positions agree with TRBD1. The CDR3 contains 14 residues. V lost 2 bases to trimming and J lost 4 bases; unmatched junction nucleotides: 2. The germline gives CDR1 KGHSH, CDR2 LQKENI. The CDR3 nucleotides are TGTGCCAGCTCACCAAACAGGGGCGGAAACACCATATATTTT. Encoded protein: CASSPNRGGNTIYF.

V usage is TRBV5-1 and J usage is TRBJ2-1, with 7 positions matching TRBD2. The V segment lost 2 bases and the J segment 2 bases; nucleotides outside the gene matches: 10. This CDR3 spans 17 amino acids. CDR1 SGHRS and CDR2 YFSETQ come from the germline V gene. The DNA for the CDR3 is TGCGCCAGCAGCTTTCAAACCGCAAGCGGGGCCTACAATGAGCAGTTCTTC. Amino acid sequence: CASSFQTASGAYNEQFF.

This rearrangement joins TRBV6-6 to TRBJ2-1, with D possibly TRBD2 on 5 matching bases. Between the trimmed V and J ends, which lost 0 bases and 8 bases, there was a span of 17 bases. Germline loops: CDR1 MNHNY, CDR2 SVGAGI (reference sequence). The CDR3 runs to 16 residues. CDR3 loop: CASSYSSSAGGYEQFF. In nucleotides, the CDR3 is TGTGCCAGCAGTTACTCGAGTAGCGCCGGAGGTTATGAGCAGTTCTTC.

The J gene is TRBJ1-5, the V gene TRBV19; 9 nucleotides agree with TRBD1. Per germline, CDR1 LNHDA and CDR2 SQIVND (reference sequence). The CDR3 contains 16 residues. V was pared by 9 bases and J by 3 bases, with 12 bases of the junction left unmatched. This CDR3 reads CASSNRGLRVNQPQHF. The DNA for the CDR3 is TGTGCCAGCTCTAACAGGGGGCTAAGGGTCAATCAGCCCCAGCATTTT.

V is TRBV2 and J is TRBJ2-4; D is perhaps TRBD2 (5 bases). Between the trimmed V and J ends, which lost 6 bases and 7 bases, there was a span of 10 bases. Germline V gives CDR1 SNHLY, CDR2 FYNNEI. The CDR3 covers 12 residues. CDR3 sequence reads: CASSADLNIQYF. The CDR3 nucleotides are TGTGCCAGCAGCGCGGACTTGAACATTCAGTACTTC. Based on the CDR3 plus reference TRBV2 and TRBJ2-4, the full variable domain is EPEVTQTPSHQVTQMGQEVILRCVPISNHLYFYWYRQILGQKVEFLVSFYNNEISEKSEIFDDQFSVERPDGSNFTLKIRSTKLEDSAMYFCASSADLNIQYFGAGTRLSVL.

The V and J genes are TRBV29-1 and TRBJ1-2; D possibly corresponds to TRBD1 (6 bases). This CDR3 has 17 residues. With 4 bases removed from V and 3 bases from J, the gap between germline ends came to 24 bases. The germline V gene encodes CDR1 SQVTM and CDR2 ANQGSEA. This CDR3 is CSVGLGATFGSHYGYTF. Here the CDR3 DNA reads TGCAGCGTTGGTTTGGGGGCCACGTTTGGGAGTCACTATGGCTACACCTTC.

V is TRBV9 and J is TRBJ2-1; 12 bases fit TRBD2. J lost 4 bases, V lost 0 bases, and 2 bases had no gene match. CDR1 is SGDLS and CDR2 is YYNGEE in the germline V gene. The CDR3 length is 16 residues. CDR3 DNA sequence: TGTGCCAGCAGCGTAGCTAGCGGGGGGGCGTACAATGAGCAGTTCTTC. This sequence encodes CASSVASGGAYNEQFF.

The chain's CDR3 is CASSQAGLAAIDTQYF. DNA of the CDR3: TGTGCCAGCAGCCAAGCAGGTCTAGCGGCGATAGATACGCAGTATTTT. This chain links TRBV14 with TRBJ2-3; 7 nucleotides match TRBD2. J lost 5 bases, V lost 1 base, and 9 bases had no gene match. The germline V gene has CDR1 SGHDN and CDR2 FVKESK. This CDR3 has 16 residues. The whole variable domain, remainder taken from reference TRBV14 and TRBJ2-3, is EAGVTQFPSHSVIEKGQTVTLRCDPISGHDNLYWYRRVMGKEIKFLLHFVKESKQDESGMPNNRFLAERTGGTYSTLKVQPAELEDSGVYFCASSQAGLAAIDTQYFGPGTRLTVL.